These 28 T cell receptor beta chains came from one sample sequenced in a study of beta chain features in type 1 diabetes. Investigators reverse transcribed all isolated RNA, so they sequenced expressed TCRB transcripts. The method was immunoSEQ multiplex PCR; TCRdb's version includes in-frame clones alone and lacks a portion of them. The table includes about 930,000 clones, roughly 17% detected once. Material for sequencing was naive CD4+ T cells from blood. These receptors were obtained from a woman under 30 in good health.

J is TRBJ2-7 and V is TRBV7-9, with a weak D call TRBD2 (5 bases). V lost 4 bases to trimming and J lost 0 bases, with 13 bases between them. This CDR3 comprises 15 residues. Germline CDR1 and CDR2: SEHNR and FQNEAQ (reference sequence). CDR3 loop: CASSSWSGISYEQYF. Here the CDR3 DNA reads TGTGCCAGCAGCTCCTGGAGCGGAATCTCCTACGAGCAGTACTTC. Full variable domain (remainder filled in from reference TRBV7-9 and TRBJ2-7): DTGVSQNPRHKITKRGQNVTFRCDPISEHNRLYWYRQTLGQGPEFLTYFQNEAQLEKSRLLSDRFSAERPKGSFSTLEIQRTEQGDSAMYLCASSSWSGISYEQYFGPGTRLTVT.

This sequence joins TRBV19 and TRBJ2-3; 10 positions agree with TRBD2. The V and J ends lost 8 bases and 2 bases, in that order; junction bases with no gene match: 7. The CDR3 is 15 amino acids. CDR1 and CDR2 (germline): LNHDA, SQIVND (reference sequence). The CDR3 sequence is CASRHGTSVTDTQYF. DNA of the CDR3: TGTGCCAGTCGACACGGGACTAGCGTCACAGATACGCAGTATTTT.

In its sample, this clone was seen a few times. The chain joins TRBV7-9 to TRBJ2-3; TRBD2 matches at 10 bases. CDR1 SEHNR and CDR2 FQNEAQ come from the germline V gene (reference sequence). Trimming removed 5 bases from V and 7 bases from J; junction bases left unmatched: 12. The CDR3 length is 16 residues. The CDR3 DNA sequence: TGTGCCAGCAGCCCCCAAGCGGGAGGGCCAGGAAATACGCAGTATTTT. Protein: CASSPQAGGPGNTQYF.

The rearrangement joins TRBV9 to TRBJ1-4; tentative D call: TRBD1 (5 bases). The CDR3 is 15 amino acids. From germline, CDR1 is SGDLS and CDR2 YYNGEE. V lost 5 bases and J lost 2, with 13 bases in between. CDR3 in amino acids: CASSMGETTNEKLFF. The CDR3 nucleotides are TGTGCCAGCAGTATGGGGGAGACGACTAATGAAAAACTGTTTTTT.

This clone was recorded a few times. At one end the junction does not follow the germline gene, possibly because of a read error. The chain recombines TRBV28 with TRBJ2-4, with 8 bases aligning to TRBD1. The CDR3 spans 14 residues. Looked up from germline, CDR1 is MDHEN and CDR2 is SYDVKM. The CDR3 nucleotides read TGTGCCAGCAGTTTCCGGGACAGGACCCCACTGGCCGACTTC. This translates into CASSFRDRTPLADF.

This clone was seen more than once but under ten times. The CDR3 sequence: CASSLYTSGRGRVQFF. In nucleotides, the CDR3 is TGTGCCAGCAGCTTATATACTAGCGGGAGAGGAAGGGTGCAGTTCTTC. The chain uses TRBV7-9 and TRBJ2-1; 11 nucleotides match TRBD2. The CDR3 is 16 amino acids. Trimming cost V 2 bases and J 12 bases; bases outside gene matches: 12. Germline CDR1 SEHNR, CDR2 FQNEAQ (reference sequence).

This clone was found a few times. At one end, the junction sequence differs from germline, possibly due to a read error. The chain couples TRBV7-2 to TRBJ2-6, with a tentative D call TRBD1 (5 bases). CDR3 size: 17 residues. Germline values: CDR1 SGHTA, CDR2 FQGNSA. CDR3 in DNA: TGCGCCAGCAGCCAAGACCTGCAGGGTGCTGGGGCCAACGTCCTGACTTTC. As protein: CASSQDLQGAGANVLTF.

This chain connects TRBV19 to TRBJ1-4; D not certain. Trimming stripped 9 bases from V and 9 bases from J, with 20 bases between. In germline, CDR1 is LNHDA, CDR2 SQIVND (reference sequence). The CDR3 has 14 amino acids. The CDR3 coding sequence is TGTGCCAGCGGGTCCGGGTCCCAGCGGAAAAAACTGTTTTTT. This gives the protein CASGSGSQRKKLFF.

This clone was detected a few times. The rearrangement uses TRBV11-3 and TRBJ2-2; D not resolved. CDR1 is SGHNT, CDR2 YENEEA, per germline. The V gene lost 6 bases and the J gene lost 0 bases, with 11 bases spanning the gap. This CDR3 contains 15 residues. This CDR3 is CASSPGIPNTGELFF. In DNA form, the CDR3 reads TGTGCCAGCAGTCCAGGAATTCCGAACACCGGGGAGCTGTTTTTT.

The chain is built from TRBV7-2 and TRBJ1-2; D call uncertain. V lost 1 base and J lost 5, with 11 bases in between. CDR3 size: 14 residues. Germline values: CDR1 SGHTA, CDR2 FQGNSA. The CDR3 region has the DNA TGTGCCAGCAGCTTAGTGGGTCCAACTTATGGCTACACCTTC. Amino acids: CASSLVGPTYGYTF. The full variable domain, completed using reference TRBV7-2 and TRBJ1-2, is GAGVSQSPSNKVTEKGKDVELRCDPISGHTALYWYRQSLGQGLEFLIYFQGNSAPDKSGLPSDRFSAERTGGSVSTLTIQRTQQEDSAVYLCASSLVGPTYGYTFGSGTRLTVV.

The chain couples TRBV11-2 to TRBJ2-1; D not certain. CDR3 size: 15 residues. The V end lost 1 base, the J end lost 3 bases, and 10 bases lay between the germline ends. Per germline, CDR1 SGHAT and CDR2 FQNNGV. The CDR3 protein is CASSLVSASYNEQFF. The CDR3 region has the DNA TGTGCCAGCAGCTTAGTTTCGGCTAGCTACAATGAGCAGTTCTTC.

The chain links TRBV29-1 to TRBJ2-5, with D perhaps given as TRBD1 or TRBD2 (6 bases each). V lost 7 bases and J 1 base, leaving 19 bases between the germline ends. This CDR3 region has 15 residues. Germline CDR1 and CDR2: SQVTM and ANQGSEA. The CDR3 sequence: CSAFSGATSQETQYF. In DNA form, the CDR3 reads TGCAGCGCGTTCTCGGGGGCTACGTCCCAAGAGACCCAGTACTTC.

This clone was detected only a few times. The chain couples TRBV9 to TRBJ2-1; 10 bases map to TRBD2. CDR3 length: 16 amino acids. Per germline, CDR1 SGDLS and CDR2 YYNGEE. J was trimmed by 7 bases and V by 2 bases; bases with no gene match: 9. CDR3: CASSVGGTSVGNEQFF. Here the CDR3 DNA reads TGTGCCAGCAGCGTGGGTGGGACTAGCGTCGGGAATGAGCAGTTCTTC.

The CDR3 DNA reads as TGTGCCATCAGTGAAACAGACAGGGGATTTGAGCAGTTCTTC. This translates into CAISETDRGFEQFF. This chain links TRBV10-3 with TRBJ2-1, with 8 bases lining up with TRBD1. Per germline, CDR1 ENHRY and CDR2 SYGVKD. After removal of 3 bases from V and 9 bases from J, the junction contained 7 bases not matched to a gene. The CDR3 length is 14 residues.

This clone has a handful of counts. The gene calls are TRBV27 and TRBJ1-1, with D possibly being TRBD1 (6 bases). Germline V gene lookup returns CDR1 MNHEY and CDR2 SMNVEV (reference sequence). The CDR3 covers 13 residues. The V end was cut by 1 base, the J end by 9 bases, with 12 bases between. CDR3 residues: CASSLYPDRKAFF. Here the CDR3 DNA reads TGTGCCAGCAGTTTATATCCGGACAGAAAAGCTTTCTTT.

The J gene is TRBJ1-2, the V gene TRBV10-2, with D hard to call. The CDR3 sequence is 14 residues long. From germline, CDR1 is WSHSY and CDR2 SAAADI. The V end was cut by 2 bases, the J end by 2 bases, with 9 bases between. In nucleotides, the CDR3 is TGCGCCAGCAGTGAGACAGCGAACAACTATGGCTACACCTTC. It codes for CASSETANNYGYTF.

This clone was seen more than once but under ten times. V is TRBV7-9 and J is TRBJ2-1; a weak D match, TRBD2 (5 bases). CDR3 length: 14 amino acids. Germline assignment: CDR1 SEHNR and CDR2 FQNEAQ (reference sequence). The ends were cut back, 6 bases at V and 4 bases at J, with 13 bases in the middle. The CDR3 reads CASRKTGMYNEQFF. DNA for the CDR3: TGTGCCAGCAGGAAGACGGGAATGTACAATGAGCAGTTCTTC. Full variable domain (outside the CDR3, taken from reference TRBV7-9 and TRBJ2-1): DTGVSQNPRHKITKRGQNVTFRCDPISEHNRLYWYRQTLGQGPEFLTYFQNEAQLEKSRLLSDRFSAERPKGSFSTLEIQRTEQGDSAMYLCASRKTGMYNEQFFGPGTRLTVL.

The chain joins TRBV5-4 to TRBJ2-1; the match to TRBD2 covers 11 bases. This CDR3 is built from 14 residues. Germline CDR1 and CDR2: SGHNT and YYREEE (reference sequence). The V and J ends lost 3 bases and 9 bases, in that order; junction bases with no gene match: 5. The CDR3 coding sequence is TGTGCCAGCAGCTCTAGCGGGGGGTCAACTGAGCAGTTCTTC. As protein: CASSSSGGSTEQFF.

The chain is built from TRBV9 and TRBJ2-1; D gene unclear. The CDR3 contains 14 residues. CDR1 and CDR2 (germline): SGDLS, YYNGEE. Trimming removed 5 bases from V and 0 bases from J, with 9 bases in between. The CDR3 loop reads CASRQTSSYNEQFF. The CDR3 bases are TGTGCCAGCAGGCAGACAAGCTCCTACAATGAGCAGTTCTTC.

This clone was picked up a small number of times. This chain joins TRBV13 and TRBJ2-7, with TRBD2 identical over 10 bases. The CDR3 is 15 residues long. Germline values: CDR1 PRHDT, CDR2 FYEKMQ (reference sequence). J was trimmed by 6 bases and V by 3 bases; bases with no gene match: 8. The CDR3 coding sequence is TGTGCCAGCAGCTTTAGACCAGCGGGAGGGGGCGAGCAGTACTTC. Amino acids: CASSFRPAGGGEQYF.

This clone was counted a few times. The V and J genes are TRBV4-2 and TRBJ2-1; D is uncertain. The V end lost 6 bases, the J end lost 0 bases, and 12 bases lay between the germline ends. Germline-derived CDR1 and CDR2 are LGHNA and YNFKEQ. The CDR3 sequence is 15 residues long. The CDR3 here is CASRLTSSSYNEQFF. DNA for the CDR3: TGTGCCAGCAGACTGACAAGTAGCTCCTACAATGAGCAGTTCTTC.

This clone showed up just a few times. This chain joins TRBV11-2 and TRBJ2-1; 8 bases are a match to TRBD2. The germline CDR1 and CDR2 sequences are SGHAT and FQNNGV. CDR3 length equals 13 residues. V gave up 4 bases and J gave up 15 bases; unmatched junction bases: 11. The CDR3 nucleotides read TGTGCCAGCAGCTACACATCGGGAGGGCCTCTGTTCTTC. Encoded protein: CASSYTSGGPLFF.

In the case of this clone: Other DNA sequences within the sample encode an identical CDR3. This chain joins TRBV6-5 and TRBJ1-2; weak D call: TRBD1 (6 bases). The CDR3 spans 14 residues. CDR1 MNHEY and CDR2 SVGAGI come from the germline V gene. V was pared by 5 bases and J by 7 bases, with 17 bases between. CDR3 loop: CASSTQRQARGYTF. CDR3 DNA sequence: TGTGCCAGCAGTACACAGCGACAGGCGCGTGGCTACACCTTC.

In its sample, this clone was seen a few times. The CDR3 region is CASSRMGNTEAFF. Written as DNA, the CDR3 is TGTGCCAGCAGCCGCATGGGGAACACTGAAGCTTTCTTT. The chain is built from TRBV11-2 and TRBJ1-1; unclear D gene. V was trimmed by 5 bases and J by 1 base, leaving 8 bases between them. Germline assignment: CDR1 SGHAT and CDR2 FQNNGV. The CDR3 is 13 amino acids. Full variable domain (remainder filled in from reference TRBV11-2 and TRBJ1-1): EAGVAQSPRYKIIEKRQSVAFWCNPISGHATLYWYQQILGQGPKLLIQFQNNGVVDDSQLPKDRFSAERLKGVDSTLKIQPAKLEDSAVYLCASSRMGNTEAFFGQGTRLTVV.

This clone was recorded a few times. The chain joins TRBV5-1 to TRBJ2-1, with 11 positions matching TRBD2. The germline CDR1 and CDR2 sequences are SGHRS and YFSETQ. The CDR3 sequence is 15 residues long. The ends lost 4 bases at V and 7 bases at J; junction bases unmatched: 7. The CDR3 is CASSLGLAVQNEQFF. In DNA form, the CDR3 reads TGCGCCAGCAGCCTGGGACTAGCGGTGCAGAATGAGCAGTTCTTC.

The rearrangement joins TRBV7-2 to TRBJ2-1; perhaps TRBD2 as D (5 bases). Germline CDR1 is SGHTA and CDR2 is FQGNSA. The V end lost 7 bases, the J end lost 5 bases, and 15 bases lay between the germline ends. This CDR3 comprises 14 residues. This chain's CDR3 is CASTQHMGDNEQFF. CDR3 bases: TGTGCCAGCACCCAACACATGGGAGACAATGAGCAGTTCTTC.

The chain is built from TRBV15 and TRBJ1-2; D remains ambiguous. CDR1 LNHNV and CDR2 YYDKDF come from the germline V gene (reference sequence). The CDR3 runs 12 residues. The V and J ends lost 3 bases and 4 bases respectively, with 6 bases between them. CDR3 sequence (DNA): TGTGCCACCAGCAGGGACGTCTATGGCTACACCTTC. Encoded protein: CATSRDVYGYTF.

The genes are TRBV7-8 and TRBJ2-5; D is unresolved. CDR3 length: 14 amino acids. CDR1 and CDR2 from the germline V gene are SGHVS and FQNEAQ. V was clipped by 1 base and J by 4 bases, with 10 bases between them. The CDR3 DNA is TGTGCCAGCAGCTTAGTCTTGATGAGAGAGACCCAGTACTTC. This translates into CASSLVLMRETQYF.